This TCR beta chain was documented in a study of T cell responses to AZD1222 COVID-19 vaccine. Germline lookup yields CDR1 ENHRY and CDR2 SYGVKD. The CDR3 is 14 residues long. The ends were cut back, 8 bases at V and 7 bases at J, with 15 bases in the middle. Clones were sequenced by immunoSEQ multiplex PCR, and TCRdb holds only the in-frame ones, with some missing. Seen here are tens of thousands of clones, around 78% observed once, and the top ten hold around a quarter. The V and J genes are TRBV10-3 and TRBJ1-6; possibly TRBD1 for D (6 bases). This clonotype was obtained from an adult who received the AZD1222 COVID-19 vaccine. Sample: peripheral blood, taken 28 days after the second AZD1222 dose. The CDR3 here is CAIRGTTRNSPLHF. In DNA, the CDR3 is TGTGCCATCCGGGGGACAACACGGAATTCACCCCTCCACTTT.